Listed below are T cell receptor beta chains from one sample, sequenced in a study of cytomegalovirus exposure and HLA in healthy donors. TCRdb's table, derived via immunoSEQ multiplex PCR, lists solely in-frame clones and lacks some. The table records under 80,000 clones, approximately 94% of them present only once. Sequencing input: PBMCs. All receptors come from a woman between 18 and 30 years old in good health and CMV-seropositive. CDR3s include the opening cysteine and the closing phenylalanine or tryptophan. Fields, in order: clone size, J gene, D gene, V gene, CDR3 DNA, CDR3 protein. A D gene is named only where the DNA matches it firmly. Not every row has a clone size; where given, it reads once, few, many or a size class.

>NA|TRBJ2-3|NA|TRBV4-1
TGCGCCAGCAGCCCTTCCCGGGACACTAGCACAGATACGCAGTATTTT
CASSPSRDTSTDTQYF
>once|TRBJ1-2|NA|TRBV7-8
TGTGCCAGCAGCTCCGTGATTAGTCACGCTAACTATGGCTACACCTTC
CASSSVISHANYGYTF
>NA|TRBJ2-1|NA|TRBV28
TGTGCCAGCAGTTTATTCCGGGTCTCCTACAATGAGCAGTTCTTC
CASSLFRVSYNEQFF
>NA|TRBJ1-2|TRBD1|TRBV4-1
TGCGCCAGCAGCCAAGATGGGGACAGAATGGCGGGCTACACCTTC
CASSQDGDRMAGYTF
>NA|TRBJ1-2|NA|TRBV28
TGTGCCAGCAGTTTTGGACAGAATAACTATGGCTACACCTTC
CASSFGQNNYGYTF
>NA|TRBJ2-1|TRBD1|TRBV7-3
TGTGCCAGCAGCTCCGGGACAGGGTTCTACAATGAGCAGTTCTTC
CASSSGTGFYNEQFF
>NA|TRBJ2-3|TRBD2|TRBV4-2
TGTGCCAGCAGCCAAGATCCCCTGACTAGCGGGGGTACAGATACGCAGTATTTT
CASSQDPLTSGGTDTQYF
>NA|TRBJ2-7|TRBD2|TRBV7-9
TGTGCCAGCAGCTCTGGACTAGCGGAACTAGAGTCCTACGAGCAGTACTTC
CASSSGLAELESYEQYF
>NA|TRBJ1-1|NA|TRBV9
TGTGCCAGCAGCGTAGACCCCGCAGGCCCGAGCACTGAAGCTTTCTTT
CASSVDPAGPSTEAFF
>NA|TRBJ2-4|NA|TRBV4-3
TGCGCCAGCAGCCAGGGCAATGGAAACATTCAGTACTTC
CASSQGNGNIQYF
>NA|TRBJ1-5|NA|TRBV29-1
TGCAGCGTTTGGGGGGGCGCGAGCAATCAGCCCCAGCATTTT
CSVWGGASNQPQHF
>NA|TRBJ1-2|TRBD1|TRBV19
TGTGCCAGTAGTCCGGACAGGGTCATCTATGGCTACACCTTC
CASSPDRVIYGYTF
>NA|TRBJ1-4|NA|TRBV7-9
TGTGCCAGCAGCCCCGGGGAGGGGACAACTAATGAAAAACTGTTTTTT
CASSPGEGTTNEKLFF
>NA|TRBJ1-6|NA|TRBV27
TGTGCCAGCAGTTTCGTGGTACAGGAAAATTCACCCCTCCACTTT
CASSFVVQENSPLHF
>once|TRBJ2-2|NA|TRBV4-3
TGCGCCAGCAGCCAAGATTGGGGGCCCCCTCACCGGGAGCTGTTTTTT
CASSQDWGPPHRELFF